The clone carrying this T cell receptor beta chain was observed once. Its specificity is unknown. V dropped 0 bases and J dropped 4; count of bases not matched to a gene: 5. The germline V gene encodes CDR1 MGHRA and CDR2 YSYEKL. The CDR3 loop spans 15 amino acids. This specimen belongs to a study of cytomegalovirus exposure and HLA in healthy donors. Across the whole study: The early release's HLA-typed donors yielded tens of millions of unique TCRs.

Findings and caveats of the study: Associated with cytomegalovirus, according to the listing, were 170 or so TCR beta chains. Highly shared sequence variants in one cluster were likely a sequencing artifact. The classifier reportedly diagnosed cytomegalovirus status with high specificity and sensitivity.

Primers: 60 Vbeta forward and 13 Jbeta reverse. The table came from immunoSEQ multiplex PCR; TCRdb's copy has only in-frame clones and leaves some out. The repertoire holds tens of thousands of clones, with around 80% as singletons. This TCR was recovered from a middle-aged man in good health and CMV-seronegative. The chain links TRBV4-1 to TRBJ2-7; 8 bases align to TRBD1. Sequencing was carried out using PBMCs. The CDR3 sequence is CASSQDYNRGYEQYF. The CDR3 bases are TGCGCCAGCAGCCAAGACTATAACAGGGGGTACGAGCAGTACTTC.